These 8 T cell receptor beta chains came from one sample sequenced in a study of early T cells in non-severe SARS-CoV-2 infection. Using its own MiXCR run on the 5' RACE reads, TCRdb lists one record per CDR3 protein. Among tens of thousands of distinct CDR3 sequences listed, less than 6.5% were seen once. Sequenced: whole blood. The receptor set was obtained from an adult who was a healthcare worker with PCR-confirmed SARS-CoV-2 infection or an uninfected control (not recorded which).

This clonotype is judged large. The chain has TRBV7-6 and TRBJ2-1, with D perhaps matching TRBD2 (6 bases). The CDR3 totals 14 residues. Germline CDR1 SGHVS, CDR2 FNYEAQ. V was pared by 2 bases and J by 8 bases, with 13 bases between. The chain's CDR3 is CASSLTGVAHEQFF. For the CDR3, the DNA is TGTGCCAGCAGCTTAACGGGGGTAGCCCATGAGCAGTTCTTC.

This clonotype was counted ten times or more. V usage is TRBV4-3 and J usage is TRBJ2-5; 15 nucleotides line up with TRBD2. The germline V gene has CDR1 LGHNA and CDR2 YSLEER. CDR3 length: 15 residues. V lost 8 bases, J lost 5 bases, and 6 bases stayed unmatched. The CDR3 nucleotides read TGCGCCAGCGCCTGGACTAGCGGGAGGGGGGAGACCCAGTACTTC. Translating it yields CASAWTSGRGETQYF.

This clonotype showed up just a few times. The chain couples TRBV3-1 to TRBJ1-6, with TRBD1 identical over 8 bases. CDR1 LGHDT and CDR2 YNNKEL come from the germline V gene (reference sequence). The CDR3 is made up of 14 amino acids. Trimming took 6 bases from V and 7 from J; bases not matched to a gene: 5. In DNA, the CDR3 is TGTGCCAGCAGACAACAGGGGGAGAATTCACCCCTCCACTTT. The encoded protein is CASRQQGENSPLHF.

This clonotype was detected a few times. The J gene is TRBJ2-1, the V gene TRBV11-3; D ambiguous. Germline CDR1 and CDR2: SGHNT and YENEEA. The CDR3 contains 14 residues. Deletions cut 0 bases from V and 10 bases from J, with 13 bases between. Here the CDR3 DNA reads TGTGCCAGCAGCTTAGACGGTGGAAGGCCCGAGCAGTTCTTC. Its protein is CASSLDGGRPEQFF.

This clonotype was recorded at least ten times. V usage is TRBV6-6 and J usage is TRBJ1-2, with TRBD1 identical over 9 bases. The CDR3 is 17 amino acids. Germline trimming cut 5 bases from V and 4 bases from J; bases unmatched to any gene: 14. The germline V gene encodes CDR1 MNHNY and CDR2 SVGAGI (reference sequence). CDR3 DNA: TGTGCCAGCAGTACAGGCCCGCCCGACAGGGGGATCTATGGCTACACCTTC. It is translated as CASSTGPPDRGIYGYTF.

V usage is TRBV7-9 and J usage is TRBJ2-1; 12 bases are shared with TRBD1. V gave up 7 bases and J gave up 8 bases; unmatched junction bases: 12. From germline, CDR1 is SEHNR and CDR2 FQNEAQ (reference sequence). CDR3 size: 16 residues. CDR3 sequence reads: CASTERPGQGAYEQFF. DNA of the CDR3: TGTGCCAGCACCGAGAGGCCGGGACAGGGGGCTTATGAGCAGTTCTTC. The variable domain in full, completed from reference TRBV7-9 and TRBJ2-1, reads DTGVSQNPRHKITKRGQNVTFRCDPISEHNRLYWYRQTLGQGPEFLTYFQNEAQLEKSRLLSDRFSAERPKGSFSTLEIQRTEQGDSAMYLCASTERPGQGAYEQFFGPGTRLTVL.

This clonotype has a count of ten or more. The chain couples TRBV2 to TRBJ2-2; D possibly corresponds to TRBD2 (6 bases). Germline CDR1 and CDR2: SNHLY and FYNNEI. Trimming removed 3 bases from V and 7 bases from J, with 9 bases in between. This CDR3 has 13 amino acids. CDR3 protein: CASSERGIGELFF. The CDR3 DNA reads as TGTGCCAGCAGTGAGCGGGGAATCGGGGAGCTGTTTTTT. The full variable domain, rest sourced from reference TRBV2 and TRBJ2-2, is EPEVTQTPSHQVTQMGQEVILRCVPISNHLYFYWYRQILGQKVEFLVSFYNNEISEKSEIFDDQFSVERPDGSNFTLKIRSTKLEDSAMYFCASSERGIGELFFGEGSRLTVL.

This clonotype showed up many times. DNA of the CDR3: TGTGCCAGCAGTAAAACAGGGGCTGGGTACACTGAAGCTTTCTTT. Protein product: CASSKTGAGYTEAFF. This chain links TRBV27 with TRBJ1-1; 7 bases are a match to TRBD1. Trimming cost V 5 bases and J 3 bases; bases outside gene matches: 9. The CDR3 sequence is 15 residues long. Germline CDR1 reads MNHEY; CDR2 reads SMNVEV (reference sequence).